The sequence of this TCR beta chain was determined in a study of cytomegalovirus exposure and HLA in healthy donors. General study results and limits: Associated with HLA alleles at 0.05 false discovery rate in a later analysis were 16,951 TCR beta sequences.

In the case of this clone: The antigen remains undetermined.

Trimming left V 1 base short and J 0 bases short, with 6 bases between. The CDR3 is made up of 15 amino acids. Germline-derived CDR1 and CDR2 are MNHNS and SASEGT. The PCR ran on 60 Vbeta and 13 Jbeta primers. The method was immunoSEQ multiplex PCR; TCRdb's version includes in-frame clones alone and lacks a portion of them. The sample lists some 110,000 clones; 65% to 75% were seen once. Sequencing was done on a sample of PBMCs. This TCR was sampled from a woman in her fifties or sixties in good health and CMV-seropositive. The V call is TRBV6-1, the J call TRBJ1-4; no definite D call. CDR3 region: CASSEDSATNEKLFF. The DNA of the CDR3 is TGTGCCAGCAGTGAAGACAGTGCAACTAATGAAAAACTGTTTTTT.